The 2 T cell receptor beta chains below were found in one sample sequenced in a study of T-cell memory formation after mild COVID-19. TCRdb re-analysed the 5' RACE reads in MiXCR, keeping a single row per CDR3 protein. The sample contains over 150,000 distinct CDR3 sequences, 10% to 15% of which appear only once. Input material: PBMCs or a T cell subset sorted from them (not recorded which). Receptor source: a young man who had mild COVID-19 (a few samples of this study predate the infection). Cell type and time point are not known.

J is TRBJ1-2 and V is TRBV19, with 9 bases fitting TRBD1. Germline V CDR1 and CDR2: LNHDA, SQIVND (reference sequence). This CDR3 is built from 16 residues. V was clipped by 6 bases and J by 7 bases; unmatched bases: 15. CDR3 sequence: CASRPGPGQGTGGYTF. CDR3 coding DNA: TGTGCCAGTAGGCCCGGCCCGGGACAGGGTACGGGTGGCTACACCTTC.

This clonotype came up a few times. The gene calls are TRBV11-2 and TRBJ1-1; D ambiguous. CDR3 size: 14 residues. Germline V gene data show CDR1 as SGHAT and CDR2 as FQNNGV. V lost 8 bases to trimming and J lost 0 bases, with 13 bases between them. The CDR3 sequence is CASSGLTMNTEAFF. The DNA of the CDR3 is TGTGCCAGCTCGGGCCTCACCATGAACACTGAAGCTTTCTTT.